This T cell receptor beta chain was observed in a study of T cell repertoires in cytomegalovirus infection. Looking at the study overall: In public TCR beta signatures, there were indications of both CMV infection and matching HLA type.

Each CDR3 protein is one row after TCRdb ran MiXCR on the reads. Of about 220,000 distinct CDR3 sequences detected, about 39% appear once; the ten largest clones hold approximately 59%. Germline V gives CDR1 ENHRY, CDR2 SYGVKD. The CDR3 spans 12 residues. V lost 8 bases to trimming and J lost 2 bases; unmatched junction nucleotides: 1. Remarks on this clonotype: Its target is unknown.

Findings and caveats of the study: The cumulative frequency of public TCR beta families distinguished individuals who carried CMV together with the relevant HLA. CMV-specific TCR beta clonotypes restricted by HLA-C dominated the ex vivo response.

The chain has TRBV10-3 and TRBJ2-5; 8 bases agree with TRBD1. The sequencing here drew on CD8+ T cells from cultured PBMCs, taken from culture after CMV antigen stimulation. The source is a human donor in good health (CMV status not recorded). Some clones in this sample may be carry-over from other donors' samples. The CDR3 spells CAIGTGQETQYF. In nucleotides, the CDR3 is TGTGCCATCGGGACAGGTCAAGAGACCCAGTACTTC.